Listed below are T cell receptor beta chains from one sample, sequenced in a study of T cells in Graves' hyperthyroidism and ophthalmopathy. A single record per CDR3 protein comes from TCRdb applying MiXCR to the multiplex PCR reads. Here the sample spans around 290,000 distinct CDR3 sequences, 13% being singletons. Sample: blood. The receptors originated from a woman in her twenties or thirties with Graves' hyperthyroidism that later progressed to Graves' ophthalmopathy. CDR3s include the opening cysteine and the closing phenylalanine or tryptophan. The D gene is left open where the match is weak. Some rows mark clone size as missing; the rest say once, few, many or name a class of expanded clone.

d_call j_call clone_size v_call cdr3_nt cdr3_aa
NA TRBJ1-1 many TRBV4-2 TGTGCCAGCAGCCAAGAGCCGGGGGACACTGAAGCTTTCTTT CASSQEPGDTEAFF
TRBD2 TRBJ2-7 many TRBV5-5 TGTGCCAGCAGCAGAGGGACTAGCGGCTCCTACGAGCAGTACTTC CASSRGTSGSYEQYF
NA TRBJ2-4 many TRBV3-1 TGTGCCAGCAGCCCCCCCCCGGGCGGAGCCAAAAACATTCAGTACTTC CASSPPPGGAKNIQYF
NA TRBJ2-3 many TRBV10-3 TGTGCCATCAGCGACTTAGAAGGGACAGATACGCAGTATTTT CAISDLEGTDTQYF
NA TRBJ2-3 many TRBV20-1 TGCAGTGCTAGCACAGATACGCAGTATTTT CSASTDTQYF
NA TRBJ1-5 many TRBV28 TGTGCCAGCAGTTCCCAACAGGGCCTTCAGCCCCAGCATTTT CASSSQQGLQPQHF
NA TRBJ2-1 many TRBV7-2 TGTGCCAGCAGCTTATCAGGGGCGTATGAGCAGTTCTTC CASSLSGAYEQFF
NA TRBJ1-2 many TRBV11-2 TGTGCCAGCAACCCGGGGGGCGCGAGCTATGGCTACACCTTC CASNPGGASYGYTF
TRBD1 TRBJ2-5 NA TRBV5-4 TGTGCCAGCAGCCCGCCGGGACAGGTGGGAGAGACCCAGTACTTC CASSPPGQVGETQYF
NA TRBJ1-5 many TRBV18 TGTGCCAGCTCACGAGGGGGGACTGGGCAGCCCCAGCATTTT CASSRGGTGQPQHF
TRBD1 TRBJ2-7 many TRBV7-9 TGTGCCAGCAGCTTAGTAGGACAGGGGGCAGAAGAGCAGTACTTC CASSLVGQGAEEQYF
NA TRBJ2-5 NA TRBV5-8 TGTGCCAGCAGCTCTTTCAGGATCGGAGAGACCCAGTACTTC CASSSFRIGETQYF
NA TRBJ1-1 many TRBV28 TGTGCCAGCAGTTCACCGAACACTGAAGCTTTCTTT CASSSPNTEAFF
NA TRBJ2-1 many TRBV29-1 TGCAGCGGAGGAGGGAGCTCCTACAATGAGCAGTTCTTC CSGGGSSYNEQFF
NA TRBJ2-5 many TRBV24-1 TGTGCCACCAGTGATTTCCAGGCCGGGGCCCAGTACTTC CATSDFQAGAQYF
NA TRBJ1-1 NA TRBV19 TGTGCCAGTAGTATAGAATCCGGGCTCGGTGAAGCTTTCTTT CASSIESGLGEAFF
TRBD2 TRBJ2-3 many TRBV29-1 TGCAGCGTCCTTTGGGGGGGGTCCTTCACAGATACGCAGTATTTT CSVLWGGSFTDTQYF
NA TRBJ2-7 many TRBV29-1 TGCAGCGTTTATGGGGCCAGGGAATACGAGCAGTACTTC CSVYGAREYEQYF
TRBD1 TRBJ2-3 many TRBV7-9 TGTGCCAGCAGCTCCTTCACAGGGGCGGGAGATACGCAGTATTTT CASSSFTGAGDTQYF
NA TRBJ2-1 many TRBV5-4 TGTGCCAGCAGATTCTACAGTGGTGAGCAGTTCTTC CASRFYSGEQFF
TRBD1 TRBJ2-7 many TRBV11-2 TGTGCCAGCAGCTTGGGACAGGGATTCTACGAGCAGTACTTC CASSLGQGFYEQYF
NA TRBJ1-5 many TRBV6-1 TGTGCCAGCAGTGAATCCGGAGGCAATCAGCCCCAGCATTTT CASSESGGNQPQHF
NA TRBJ1-5 NA TRBV9 TGTGCCAGCAGCGCAGACGGGACAATCGATCAGCCCCCGCATTTT CASSADGTIDQPPHF
NA TRBJ2-7 many TRBV6-2/TRBV6-3 TGTGCCAGCAGTGACTACGAGCAGTACTTC CASSDYEQYF
NA TRBJ2-3 many TRBV6-1 TGTGCCAGCAGTTACGACCTCACGCGAACAGATACGCAGTATTTT CASSYDLTRTDTQYF
NA TRBJ1-1 many TRBV27 TGTGCCAGCAGTTTATCGGGACTAGGGAACACTGAAGCTTTCTTT CASSLSGLGNTEAFF